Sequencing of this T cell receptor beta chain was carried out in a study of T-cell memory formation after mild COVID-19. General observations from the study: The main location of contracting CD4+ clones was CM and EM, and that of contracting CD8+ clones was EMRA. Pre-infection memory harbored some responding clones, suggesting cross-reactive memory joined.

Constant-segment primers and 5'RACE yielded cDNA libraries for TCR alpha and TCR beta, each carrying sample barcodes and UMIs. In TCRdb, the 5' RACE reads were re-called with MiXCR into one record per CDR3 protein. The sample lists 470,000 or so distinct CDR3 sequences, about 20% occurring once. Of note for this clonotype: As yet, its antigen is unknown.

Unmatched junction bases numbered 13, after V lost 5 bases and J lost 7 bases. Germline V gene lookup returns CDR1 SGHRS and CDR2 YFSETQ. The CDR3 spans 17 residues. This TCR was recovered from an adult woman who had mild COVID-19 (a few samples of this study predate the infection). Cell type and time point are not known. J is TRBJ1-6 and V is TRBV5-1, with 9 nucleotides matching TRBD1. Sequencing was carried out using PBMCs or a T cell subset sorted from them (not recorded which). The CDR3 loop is CASRLAPAGTGNSPLHF. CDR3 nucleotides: TGCGCCAGCAGGCTTGCCCCGGCCGGGACAGGGAATTCACCCCTCCACTTT.